These T cell receptor beta chains were read from a single sample in a study of primary melanoma T cells and metastatic recurrence. The protocol was immunoSEQ multiplex PCR, while the TCRdb copy is restricted to in-frame clones and leaves out a portion. Of 2,000 to 2,500 clones listed, around 68% are singletons. The sequencing input was melanoma tumor tissue. These receptors were collected from a human donor with melanoma. Each CDR3 is given with its conserved first and last residue. The D gene is left open where the match is weak. Not all rows give a size; the values are once, few, many and, for expanded clones, a class.

TGCGCCAGCAGCCGAAGGTCCCGGGACAGGCGAGATACGCAGTATTTT	CASSRRSRDRRDTQYF	NA	TRBJ2-3	NA	TRBV1
TGTGCCAGCAGTTCCCATACGGGGGTAGGCTATGGCTACACCTTC	CASSSHTGVGYGYTF	NA	TRBJ1-2	NA	TRBV28
TGTGTCAGCAGGCGGAGGAATGAAAAATTGTTTTTT	CVSRRRNEKLFF	NA	TRBJ1-4	NA	TRBV28
TGTGCCAGCAGCCCGGGACTAGCGACTATACAAGAGACCCAGTACTTC	CASSPGLATIQETQYF	TRBD2	TRBJ2-5	few	TRBV11-3
TGCGCCAGCAGTGGCGGGAGGGCCCTCCGGGCCCCAGATACGCAGTATTTT	CASSGGRALRAPDTQYF	TRBD2	TRBJ2-3	once	TRBV23-1
TGTGCCAGCAGCACCTCGGGGCTGGGCACTGAAGCTTTCTTT	CASSTSGLGTEAFF	NA	TRBJ1-1	NA	TRBV11-3
TGTGCCAGCAGTTTTACGGGAGTAAAAAGGGGGCCCCCCACCTTC	CASSFTGVKRGPPTF	TRBD1	TRBJ1-2	NA	TRBV28
TGTGCCAGCAGCTTTGCAGCAGGTACCGGTTTACTCAATGAGCAGTTCTTC	CASSFAAGTGLLNEQFF	NA	TRBJ2-1	NA	TRBV11-3
TGTGCCAACAGATATAAACAGGGAACCTACGAGCAGTACTTC	CANRYKQGTYEQYF	NA	TRBJ2-7	NA	TRBV12-5
TGTGCCTGGAGTGTGCAGTCTTCAGCTTTCTTT	CAWSVQSSAFF	NA	TRBJ1-1	NA	TRBV30
TGTGCCAGCATGGGGGGGCACTCCTACAATGAGCAGTTCTTC	CASMGGHSYNEQFF	NA	TRBJ2-1	NA	TRBV12-5
TGTGCCAGTAGGAACAGGGGAGCAGCTACTAATGAAAAACTGTTTTTT	CASRNRGAATNEKLFF	TRBD1	TRBJ1-4	NA	TRBV19
TGTGCCAGCAGCCAGGCGGGGGTCGGTCAGCCCCAGCATTTT	CASSQAGVGQPQHF	NA	TRBJ1-5	large	TRBV14
TGTGCCAGCAGTCAACGACAGGGGGAGGGCTACACCTTC	CASSQRQGEGYTF	TRBD1	TRBJ1-2	NA	TRBV6-8
TGTGCCAGCGTGGGGGTCAACACCGGGGAGCTGTTTTTT	CASVGVNTGELFF	NA	TRBJ2-2	NA	TRBV6-8
TGCAGCGTTGGCGGACTAGCTTCCAATGAGCAGTTCTTC	CSVGGLASNEQFF	TRBD2	TRBJ2-1	NA	TRBV29-1
TGTGCCAGCAGTTATGTCGGGACCTACGAGCAGTACTTC	CASSYVGTYEQYF	NA	TRBJ2-7	few	TRBV6-8
TGCAGCGTTGAAGGGGATCGGACAGGGGGAGAGACCCAGTACTTC	CSVEGDRTGGETQYF	TRBD1	TRBJ2-5	once	TRBV29-1
TGCGCCAGCAGCTTGCAGGGGTTAAGCACAGATACGCAGTATTTT	CASSLQGLSTDTQYF	NA	TRBJ2-3	NA	TRBV5-1
TGTGCCAGCAGTAGGGCGACCTATGGCTACACCTTC	CASSRATYGYTF	NA	TRBJ1-2	NA	TRBV6-8
TGTGCCAGCAGTCAGGGGGCCGGTCAGCCCCAGCATTTT	CASSQGAGQPQHF	TRBD1	TRBJ1-5	NA	TRBV6-8
TGTGCCAGCAGTTACTCGACCGGGCCTGGAAACACCATATATTTT	CASSYSTGPGNTIYF	NA	TRBJ1-3	NA	TRBV6-8